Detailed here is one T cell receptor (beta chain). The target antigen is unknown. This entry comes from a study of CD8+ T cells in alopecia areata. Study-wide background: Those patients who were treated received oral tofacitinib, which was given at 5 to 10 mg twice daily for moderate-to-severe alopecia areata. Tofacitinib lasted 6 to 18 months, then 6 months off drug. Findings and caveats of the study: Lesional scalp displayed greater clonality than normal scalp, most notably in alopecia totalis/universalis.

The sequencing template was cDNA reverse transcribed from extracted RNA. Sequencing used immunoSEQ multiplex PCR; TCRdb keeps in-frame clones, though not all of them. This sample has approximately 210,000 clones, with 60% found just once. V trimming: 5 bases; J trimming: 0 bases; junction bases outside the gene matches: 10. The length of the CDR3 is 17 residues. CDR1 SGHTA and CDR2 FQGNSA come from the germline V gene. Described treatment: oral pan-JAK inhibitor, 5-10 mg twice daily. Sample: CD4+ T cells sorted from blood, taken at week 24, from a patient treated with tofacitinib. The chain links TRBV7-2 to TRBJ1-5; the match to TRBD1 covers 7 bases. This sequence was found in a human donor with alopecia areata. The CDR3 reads CASSRSGTADSNQPQHF. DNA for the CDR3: TGTGCCAGCAGCCGTAGCGGGACAGCCGATAGCAATCAGCCCCAGCATTTT. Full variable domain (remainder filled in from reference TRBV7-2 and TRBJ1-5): GAGVSQSPSNKVTEKGKDVELRCDPISGHTALYWYRQSLGQGLEFLIYFQGNSAPDKSGLPSDRFSAERTGGSVSTLTIQRTQQEDSAVYLCASSRSGTADSNQPQHFGDGTRLSIL.